The entry below describes one TCR beta chain. The sample holds many counts of this clonotype. Its antigen remains unidentified. The record has no base qualities; no much larger clone is one base away. Reading from cysteine to phenylalanine, the CDR3 counts 14 amino acids. The only DNA kept is the CDR3, 42 bases in frame from the first base. The germline V gene encodes CDR1 MNHEY and CDR2 SVGAGI. The V end gives up 2 bases and the J end 2 bases, leaving 3 bases in the junction not matched to a gene. These data belong to a study of Graves' ophthalmopathy and Graves' hyperthyroidism (dated by TCRdb to about 2018). Notes on the research overall: Peripheral blood was collected at initial diagnosis, prior to any treatment. In total, approximately 130 blood samples were TCR-sequenced: some 40 ophthalmopathy, some 75 hyperthyroidism and around 17 hyperthyroidism-to-ophthalmopathy patients. An independent validation cohort was composed of around 19 hyperthyroidism patients and around 16 patients who later progressed from hyperthyroidism to ophthalmopathy. For training and testing, the 100 or so patients in the discovery cohort were randomly divided in a 7:3 ratio. A discovery set of 90 to 100 patients (about 45 ophthalmopathy, about 55 stable hyperthyroidism) was enrolled to explore V-J signatures distinguishing ophthalmopathy from hyperthyroidism. Once sampling was done, hyperthyroidism patients were given methimazole at a starting dose of 30 mg daily, while ophthalmopathy patients were given high-dose intravenous methylprednisolone. The study used signatures of the TCR beta repertoire to tell Graves' ophthalmopathy apart from Graves' hyperthyroidism and to predict which patients would progress to ophthalmopathy. In more than five hyperthyroidism patients, the T-cell repertoires found in thyroid tissue were compared with those found in blood. What the study reported, not specific to this receptor: Ophthalmopathy was separated from stable hyperthyroidism by the 13-signature model with roughly 90% sensitivity and approximately 84% specificity in cross-validation and with 80%/75% in the test set. Most of the expanded thyroid clonotypes with a frequency above 0.001 were also detected in blood, and it was suggested that the thyroid immune response may be reflected by blood repertoires. In validation, the model predicted ophthalmopathy progression with about 70% sensitivity and roughly 72% specificity; about a dozen predicted patients were CT-confirmed with GO in a median of 6.5 months. No statistical method was used to predetermine the sample size, and group allocation was not hidden from the investigators.

TCR beta CDR3 regions were amplified from RNA transcripts for repertoire sequencing. A first-round RT-PCR used HTBI primers with the Qiagen OneStep RT-PCR kit, followed by a second-round multiplex PCR, size selection and purification. Libraries were sequenced paired-end with 100 bp reads on an Illumina HiSeq2000. The authors processed their data as follows. SOAPnuke was used to process the reads, throwing out any read that had adapters, had uncalled bases, had a mean Phred below 15, or lacked an exact constant-primer or identifier match. COPE v1.2.5 was used to merge high-quality paired reads. Clonotypes were defined as unique nucleotide sequences and were aligned to IMGT TRB V, D and J references using MiTCR v1.1. Analysis was restricted to V-J combinations with a frequency above 0.0001, which covered roughly 99% of repertoires. For each V-J combination, a TCR clonal expansion and chaos score was defined as the ratio of F50 clonal expansion to chaos observed in the TCRdist matrix. Welch's t-statistics and random forest were used to reduce the features to 13 V-J combinations, which were then used as input to a naive Bayes classifier. Thyroid-blood repertoire similarity was quantified with the Morisita-Horn index. The public reads were reprocessed in TCRdb via fastp at Q25 and MiXCR, keeping in-frame beta chains. Rows with a matching CDR3 protein are joined into one entry that keeps the most common DNA and genes. TCRdb assigned the V and J calls; the authors' analysis was not used. The table for this sample lists about 620,000 distinct CDR3 sequences; 22% of them were counted only once. Of the sample, around 6.5% falls within the top ten clones.

A patient counted as having stable hyperthyroidism if there was no progression to ophthalmopathy within 18 months of follow-up. Hyperthyroidism patients were newly diagnosed, were aged 18 to 65 years, and had a disease duration under 2 months. Anyone with other autoimmune diseases, uncontrolled infections, pregnancy or lactation was excluded from the study. Diagnosis relied on clinical symptoms, serum thyroxine, TRAb, thyroid ultrasound and orbital computed tomography. Using Ficoll-Paque density gradient centrifugation, PBMCs were isolated from over 8.5 ml of fresh peripheral blood. Trizol reagent was used to extract the total RNA, and its quality was then checked on an Agilent 2100 Bioanalyzer.

This clonotype was sampled from a woman aged 18-29 years with stable Graves' hyperthyroidism. Some clones in this sample may be carry-over from other donors' samples. Donor details come from another sample of the same person, matched by shared clones. Material: peripheral blood. This receptor chain uses TRBV6-5 and TRBJ2-7; 7 nucleotides in the junction match TRBD1. The DNA reads as follows: TGTGCCAGCAGTTACGGCAGGGGGACCTACGAGCAGTACTTC. It is translated as CASSYGRGTYEQYF.